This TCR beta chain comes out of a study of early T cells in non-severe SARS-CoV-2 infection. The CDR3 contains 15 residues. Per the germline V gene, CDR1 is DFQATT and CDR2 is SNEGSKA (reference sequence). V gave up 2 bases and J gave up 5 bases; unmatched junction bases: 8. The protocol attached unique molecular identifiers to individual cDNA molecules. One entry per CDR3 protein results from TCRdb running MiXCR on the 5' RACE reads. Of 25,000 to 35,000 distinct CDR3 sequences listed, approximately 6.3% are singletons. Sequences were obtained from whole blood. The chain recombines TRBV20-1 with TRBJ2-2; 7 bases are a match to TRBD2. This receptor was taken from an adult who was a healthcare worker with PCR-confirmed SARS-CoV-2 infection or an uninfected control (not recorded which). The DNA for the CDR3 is TGCAGTGCTAGACGTGGCGGGAGTGGTACCGGGGAGCTGTTTTTT. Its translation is CSARRGGSGTGELFF.